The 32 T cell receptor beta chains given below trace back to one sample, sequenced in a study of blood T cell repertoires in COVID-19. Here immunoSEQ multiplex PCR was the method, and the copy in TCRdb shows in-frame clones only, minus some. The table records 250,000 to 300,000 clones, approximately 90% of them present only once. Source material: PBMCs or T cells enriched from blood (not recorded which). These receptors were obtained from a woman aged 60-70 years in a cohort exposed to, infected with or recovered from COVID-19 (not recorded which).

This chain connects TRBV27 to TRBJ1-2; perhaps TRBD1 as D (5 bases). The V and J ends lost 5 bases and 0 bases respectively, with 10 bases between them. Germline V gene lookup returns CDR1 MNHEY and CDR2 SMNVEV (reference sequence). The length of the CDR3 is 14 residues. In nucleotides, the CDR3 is TGTGCCAGCAGTCGATCGACAGCTAACTATGGCTACACCTTC. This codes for CASSRSTANYGYTF.

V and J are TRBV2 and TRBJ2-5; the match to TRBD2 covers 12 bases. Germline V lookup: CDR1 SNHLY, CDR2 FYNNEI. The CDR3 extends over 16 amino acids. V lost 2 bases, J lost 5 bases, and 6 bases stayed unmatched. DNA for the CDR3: TGTGCCAGCAGTGAAAGGGCTAGCGGGAGGGGGGAGACCCAGTACTTC. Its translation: CASSERASGRGETQYF.

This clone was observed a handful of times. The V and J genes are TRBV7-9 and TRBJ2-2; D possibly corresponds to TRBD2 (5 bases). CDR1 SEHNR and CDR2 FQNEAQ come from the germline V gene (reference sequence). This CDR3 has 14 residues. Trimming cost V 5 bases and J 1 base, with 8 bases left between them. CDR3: CASSLDWNTGELFF. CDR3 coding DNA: TGTGCCAGCAGCCTGGACTGGAACACCGGGGAGCTGTTTTTT.

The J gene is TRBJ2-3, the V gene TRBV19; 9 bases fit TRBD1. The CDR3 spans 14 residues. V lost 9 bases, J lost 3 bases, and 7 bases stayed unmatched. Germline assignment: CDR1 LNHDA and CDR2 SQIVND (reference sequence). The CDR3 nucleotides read TGTGCCAGCCAGCGACAGGGGGGTACAGATACGCAGTATTTT. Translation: CASQRQGGTDTQYF. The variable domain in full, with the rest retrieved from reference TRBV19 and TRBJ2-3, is DGGITQSPKYLFRKEGQNVTLSCEQNLNHDAMYWYRQDPGQGLRLIYYSQIVNDFQKGDIAEGYSVSREKKESFPLTVTSAQKNPTAFYLCASQRQGGTDTQYFGPGTRLTVL.

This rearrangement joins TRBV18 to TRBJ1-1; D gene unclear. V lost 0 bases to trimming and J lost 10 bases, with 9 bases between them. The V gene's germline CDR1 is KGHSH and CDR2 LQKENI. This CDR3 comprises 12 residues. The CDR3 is CASSPPSGVAFF. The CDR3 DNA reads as TGTGCCAGCTCACCACCCTCAGGTGTAGCTTTCTTT.

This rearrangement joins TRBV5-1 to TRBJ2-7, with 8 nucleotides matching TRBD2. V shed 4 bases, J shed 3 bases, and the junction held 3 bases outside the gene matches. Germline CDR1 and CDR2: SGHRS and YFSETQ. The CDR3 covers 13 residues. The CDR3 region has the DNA TGCGCCAGCAGCCTCCGGGGGGGCTACGAGCAGTACTTC. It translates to CASSLRGGYEQYF.

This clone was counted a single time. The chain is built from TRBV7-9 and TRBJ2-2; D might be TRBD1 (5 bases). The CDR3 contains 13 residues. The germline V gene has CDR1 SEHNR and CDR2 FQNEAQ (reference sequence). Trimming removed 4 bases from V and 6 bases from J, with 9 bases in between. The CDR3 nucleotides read TGTGCCAGCAGCTCACAGGACGCCGGGGAGCTGTTTTTT. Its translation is CASSSQDAGELFF. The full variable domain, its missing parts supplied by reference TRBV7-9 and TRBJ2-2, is DTGVSQNPRHKITKRGQNVTFRCDPISEHNRLYWYRQTLGQGPEFLTYFQNEAQLEKSRLLSDRFSAERPKGSFSTLEIQRTEQGDSAMYLCASSSQDAGELFFGEGSRLTVL.

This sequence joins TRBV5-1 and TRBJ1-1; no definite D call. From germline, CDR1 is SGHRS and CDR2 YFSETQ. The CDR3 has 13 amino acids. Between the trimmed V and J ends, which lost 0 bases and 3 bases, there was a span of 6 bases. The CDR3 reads CASSLGQDTEAFF. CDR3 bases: TGCGCCAGCAGCTTGGGGCAGGACACTGAAGCTTTCTTT.

In DNA form, the CDR3 reads TGTGCCAGCAGCTCAGAACTAGCGTCCCTCGAACAGTACACCGGGGAGCTGTTTTTT. Amino acids: CASSSELASLEQYTGELFF. This sequence joins TRBV11-2 and TRBJ2-2, with TRBD2 identical over 7 bases. The CDR3 contains 19 residues. Germline V lookup: CDR1 SGHAT, CDR2 FQNNGV. The junction had 17 bases not matched to a gene; V was cut back by 4 bases and J by 3 bases.

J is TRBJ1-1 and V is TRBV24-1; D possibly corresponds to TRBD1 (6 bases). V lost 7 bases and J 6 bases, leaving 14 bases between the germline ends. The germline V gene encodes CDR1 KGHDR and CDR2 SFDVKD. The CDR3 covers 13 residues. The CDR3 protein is CATSAGGRAEAFF. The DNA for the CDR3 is TGTGCCACCAGCGCGGGGGGGCGAGCTGAAGCTTTCTTT.

The CDR3 loop is CAWSAMYRTNEKLFF. The CDR3 region has the DNA TGTGCCTGGAGTGCGATGTACAGGACTAATGAAAAACTGTTTTTT. The chain employs TRBV30 and TRBJ1-4; perhaps TRBD1 as D (5 bases). CDR3 length: 15 amino acids. V was cut by 1 base and J by 2 bases, with 11 bases left in between. Germline CDR1 is GTSNPN and CDR2 is SVGIG (reference sequence).

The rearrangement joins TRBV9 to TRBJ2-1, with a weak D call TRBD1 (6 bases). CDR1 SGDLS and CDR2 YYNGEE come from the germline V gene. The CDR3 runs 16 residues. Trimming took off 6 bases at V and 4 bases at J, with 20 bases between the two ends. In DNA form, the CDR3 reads TGTGCCAGCACCACCACCGGGACACCAGTTTACAATGAGCAGTTCTTC. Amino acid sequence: CASTTTGTPVYNEQFF.

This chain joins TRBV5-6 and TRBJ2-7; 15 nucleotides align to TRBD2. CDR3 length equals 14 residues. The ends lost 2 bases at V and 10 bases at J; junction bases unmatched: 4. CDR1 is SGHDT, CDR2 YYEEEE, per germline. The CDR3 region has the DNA TGTGCCAGCAGCTTAGGACTAGCGGGAGGGGGTCAGTACTTC. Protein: CASSLGLAGGGQYF.

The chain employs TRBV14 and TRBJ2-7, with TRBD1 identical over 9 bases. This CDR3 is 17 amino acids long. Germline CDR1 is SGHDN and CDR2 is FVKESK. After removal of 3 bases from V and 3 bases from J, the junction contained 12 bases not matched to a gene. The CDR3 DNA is TGTGCCAGCAGCCACCTAACCGGGACAGGGTATAACTACGAGCAGTACTTC. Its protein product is CASSHLTGTGYNYEQYF. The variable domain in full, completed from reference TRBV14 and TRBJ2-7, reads EAGVTQFPSHSVIEKGQTVTLRCDPISGHDNLYWYRRVMGKEIKFLLHFVKESKQDESGMPNNRFLAERTGGTYSTLKVQPAELEDSGVYFCASSHLTGTGYNYEQYFGPGTRLTVT.

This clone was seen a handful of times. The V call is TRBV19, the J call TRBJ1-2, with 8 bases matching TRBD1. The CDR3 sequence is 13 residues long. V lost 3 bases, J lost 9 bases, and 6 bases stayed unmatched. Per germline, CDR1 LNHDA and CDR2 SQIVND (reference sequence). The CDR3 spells CASSIDRGTRYTF. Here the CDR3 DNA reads TGTGCCAGTAGTATCGACAGGGGCACGCGCTACACCTTC.

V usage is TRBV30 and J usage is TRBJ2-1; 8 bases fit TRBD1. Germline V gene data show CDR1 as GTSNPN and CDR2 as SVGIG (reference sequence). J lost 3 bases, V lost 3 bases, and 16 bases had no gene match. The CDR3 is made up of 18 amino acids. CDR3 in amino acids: CAWRAKTGQGMYYNEQFF. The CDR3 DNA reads TGTGCCTGGAGAGCTAAAACCGGACAGGGAATGTACTACAATGAGCAGTTCTTC.

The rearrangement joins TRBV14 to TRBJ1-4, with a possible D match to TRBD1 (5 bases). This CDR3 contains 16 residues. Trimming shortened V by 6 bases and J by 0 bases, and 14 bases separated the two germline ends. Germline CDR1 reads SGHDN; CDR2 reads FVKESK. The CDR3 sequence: CASSQSVRATNEKLFF. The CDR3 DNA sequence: TGTGCCAGCAGTCAATCGGTCAGGGCAACTAATGAAAAACTGTTTTTT.

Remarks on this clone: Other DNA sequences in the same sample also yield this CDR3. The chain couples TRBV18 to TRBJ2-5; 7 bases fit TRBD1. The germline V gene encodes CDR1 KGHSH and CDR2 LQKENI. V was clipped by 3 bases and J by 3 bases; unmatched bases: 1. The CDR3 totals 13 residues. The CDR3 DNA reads TGTGCCAGCTCACCCGGGACAGAAGAGACCCAGTACTTC. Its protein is CASSPGTEETQYF.

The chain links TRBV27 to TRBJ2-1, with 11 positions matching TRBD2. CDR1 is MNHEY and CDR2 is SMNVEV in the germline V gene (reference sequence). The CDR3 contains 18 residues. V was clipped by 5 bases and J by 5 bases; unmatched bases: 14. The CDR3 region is CASSPNYAGTSGNNEQFF. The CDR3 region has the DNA TGTGCCAGCAGTCCCAATTACGCCGGGACTAGCGGAAACAATGAGCAGTTCTTC.

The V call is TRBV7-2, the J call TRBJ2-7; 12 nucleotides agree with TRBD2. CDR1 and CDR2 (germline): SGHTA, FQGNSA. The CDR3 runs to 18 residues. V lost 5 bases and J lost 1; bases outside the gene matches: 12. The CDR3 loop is CASSPSRTSGTSSYEQYF. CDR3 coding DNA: TGTGCCAGCAGCCCATCGAGGACTAGCGGGACCTCATCCTACGAGCAGTACTTC.

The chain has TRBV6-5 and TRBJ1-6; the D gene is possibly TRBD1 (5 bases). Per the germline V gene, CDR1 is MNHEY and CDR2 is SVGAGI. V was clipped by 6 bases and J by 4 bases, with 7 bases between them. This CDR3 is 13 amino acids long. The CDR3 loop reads CASRQAYNSPLHF. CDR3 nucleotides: TGTGCCAGCAGACAGGCTTATAATTCACCCCTCCACTTT.

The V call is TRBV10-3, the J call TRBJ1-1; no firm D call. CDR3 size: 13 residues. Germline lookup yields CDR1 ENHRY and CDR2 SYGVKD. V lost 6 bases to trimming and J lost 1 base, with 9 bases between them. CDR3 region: CAISLNPNTEAFF. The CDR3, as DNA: TGTGCCATCAGCCTTAATCCGAACACTGAAGCTTTCTTT.

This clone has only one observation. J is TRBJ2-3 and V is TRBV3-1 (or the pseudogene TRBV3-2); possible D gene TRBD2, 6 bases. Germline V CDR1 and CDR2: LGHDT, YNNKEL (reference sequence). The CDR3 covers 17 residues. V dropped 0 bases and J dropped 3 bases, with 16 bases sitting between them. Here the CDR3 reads CASSQDHRGLGTDTQYF. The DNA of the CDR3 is TGTGCCAGCAGCCAAGATCATCGGGGACTTGGAACAGATACGCAGTATTTT.

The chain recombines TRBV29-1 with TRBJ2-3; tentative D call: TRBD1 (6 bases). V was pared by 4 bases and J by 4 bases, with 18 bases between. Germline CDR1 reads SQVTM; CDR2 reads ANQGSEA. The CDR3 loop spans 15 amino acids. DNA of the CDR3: TGCAGCGTTGTATTGTTACAGGGTCTGCCAGATACGCAGTATTTT. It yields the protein CSVVLLQGLPDTQYF.

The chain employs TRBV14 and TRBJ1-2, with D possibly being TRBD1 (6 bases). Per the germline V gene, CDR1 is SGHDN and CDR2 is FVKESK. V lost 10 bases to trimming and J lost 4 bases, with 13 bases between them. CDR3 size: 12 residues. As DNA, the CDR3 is TGTGCCAACAGGTCAGGGGCCTATGGCTACACCTTC. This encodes CANRSGAYGYTF.

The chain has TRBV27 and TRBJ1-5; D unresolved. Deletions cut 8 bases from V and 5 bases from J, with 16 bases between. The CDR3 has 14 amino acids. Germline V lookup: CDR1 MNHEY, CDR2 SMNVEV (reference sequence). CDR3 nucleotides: TGTGCCAGCTCGAGGGTCCATACTTATCAGCCCCAGCATTTT. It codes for CASSRVHTYQPQHF.

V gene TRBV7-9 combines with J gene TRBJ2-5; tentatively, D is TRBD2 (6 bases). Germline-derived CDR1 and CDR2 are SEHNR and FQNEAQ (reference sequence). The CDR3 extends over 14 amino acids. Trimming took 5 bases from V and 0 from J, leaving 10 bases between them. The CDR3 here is CASSRTSNQETQYF. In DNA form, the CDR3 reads TGTGCCAGCAGCCGAACTAGCAACCAAGAGACCCAGTACTTC.

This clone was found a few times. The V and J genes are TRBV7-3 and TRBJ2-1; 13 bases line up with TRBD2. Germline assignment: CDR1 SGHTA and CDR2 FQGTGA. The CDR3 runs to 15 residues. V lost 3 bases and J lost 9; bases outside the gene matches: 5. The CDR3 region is CASSLTSGRSGEQFF. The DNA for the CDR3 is TGTGCCAGCAGCTTGACTAGCGGGAGGTCGGGTGAGCAGTTCTTC.

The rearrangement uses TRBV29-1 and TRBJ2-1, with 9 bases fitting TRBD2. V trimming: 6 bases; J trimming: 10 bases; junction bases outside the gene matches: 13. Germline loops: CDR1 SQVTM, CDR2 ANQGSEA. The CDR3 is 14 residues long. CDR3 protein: CSVPGGLAPSEQFF. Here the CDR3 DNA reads TGCAGCGTCCCGGGGGGACTAGCTCCGAGCGAGCAGTTCTTC.

The CDR3, as DNA: TGTGCCAGCAGTTTTCATGGGGCCACTAATGAAAAACTGTTTTTT. Protein sequence: CASSFHGATNEKLFF. The chain recombines TRBV27 with TRBJ1-4, with a possible D match to TRBD1 (5 bases). V lost 3 bases, J lost 2 bases, and 10 bases lay in between. Germline loops: CDR1 MNHEY, CDR2 SMNVEV (reference sequence). The CDR3 covers 15 residues.

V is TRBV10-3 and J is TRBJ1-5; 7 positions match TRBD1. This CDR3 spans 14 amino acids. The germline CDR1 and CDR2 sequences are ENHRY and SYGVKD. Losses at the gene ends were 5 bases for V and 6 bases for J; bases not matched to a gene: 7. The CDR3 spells CAISKQGLAQPQHF. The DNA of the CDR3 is TGTGCCATCAGTAAACAGGGGCTGGCTCAGCCCCAGCATTTT.

CDR3 in amino acids: CASSLLARGTSYNEQFF. DNA of the CDR3: TGTGCCAGCAGTTTATTGGCCCGCGGGACCTCCTACAATGAGCAGTTCTTC. The chain employs TRBV27 and TRBJ2-1, with a possible D match to TRBD2 (6 bases). Trimming pared 1 base from V and 0 bases from J, leaving 13 bases between. Germline CDR1 and CDR2: MNHEY and SMNVEV (reference sequence). The CDR3 is 17 amino acids.